Following are 30 T cell receptor beta chains from one sample sequenced in a study of blood T cell repertoires in COVID-19. This table comes from immunoSEQ multiplex PCR, and its TCRdb copy is limited to in-frame clones, with some not included. Here the sample spans about 240,000 clones, roughly 83% being singletons. Sample: peripheral blood. The receptors shown here come from a man older than 75 with acute or convalescent COVID-19.

V and J are TRBV10-2 and TRBJ2-3; 10 positions match TRBD2. The CDR3 has 15 amino acids. The V gene end was trimmed by 4 bases and the J gene end by 6 bases; junction bases not matched to a gene: 7. Germline loops: CDR1 WSHSY, CDR2 SAAADI. The CDR3 reads CASSGLAGALDTQYF. DNA of the CDR3: TGCGCCAGCAGTGGTCTAGCGGGGGCTTTGGATACGCAGTATTTT.

This clone appeared once. V is TRBV10-1 and J is TRBJ2-2, with TRBD1 identical over 7 bases. The CDR3 is 15 residues long. The germline V gene has CDR1 WNHNN and CDR2 SYGVQD (reference sequence). V lost 5 bases and J lost 4; bases outside the gene matches: 7. The DNA of the CDR3 is TGCGCCAGCAGTCCGGACAGGTTGGGCACCGGGGAGCTGTTTTTT. Its protein is CASSPDRLGTGELFF.

The V and J genes are TRBV10-3 and TRBJ2-3, with TRBD1 identical over 9 bases. V gave up 1 base and J gave up 4 bases; unmatched junction bases: 9. Germline CDR1 reads ENHRY; CDR2 reads SYGVKD. The CDR3 covers 17 residues. CDR3 DNA sequence: TGTGCCATCAGTGAGTGGGGACAGGGCGCTAGCGCAGATACGCAGTATTTT. This codes for CAISEWGQGASADTQYF.

The chain carries TRBV20-1 and TRBJ1-6; 8 nucleotides align to TRBD1. The length of the CDR3 is 15 residues. J lost 4 bases, V lost 3 bases, and 5 bases had no gene match. CDR1 and CDR2 from the germline V gene are DFQATT and SNEGSKA (reference sequence). The CDR3 DNA sequence: TGCAGTGCTAGTGGGACAGGAGATTATAATTCACCCCTCCACTTT. This gives the protein CSASGTGDYNSPLHF.

This chain uses TRBV19 with TRBJ2-7; 8 nucleotides match TRBD2. This CDR3 comprises 14 residues. V gave up 5 bases and J gave up 4 bases; unmatched junction bases: 7. Germline CDR1 reads LNHDA; CDR2 reads SQIVND (reference sequence). CDR3 coding DNA: TGTGCCAGTAGTCAAGTGGGACTAGTATACGAGCAGTACTTC. Translation gives CASSQVGLVYEQYF.

The V and J genes are TRBV19 and TRBJ2-7; D remains unclear. V was pared by 6 bases and J by 3 bases, with 18 bases between. CDR1 LNHDA and CDR2 SQIVND come from the germline V gene (reference sequence). The CDR3 is 15 amino acids. CDR3 sequence reads: CASSSTQTPRYEQYF. CDR3 in DNA: TGTGCCAGTAGCTCAACTCAGACTCCCCGCTACGAGCAGTACTTC.

The V call is TRBV19, the J call TRBJ2-7; 9 bases map to TRBD1. Germline V gene lookup returns CDR1 LNHDA and CDR2 SQIVND (reference sequence). The CDR3 is made up of 15 amino acids. V was pared by 5 bases and J by 1 base, with 6 bases of the junction left unmatched. CDR3 sequence: CASSSQGAVSYEQYF. For the CDR3, the DNA is TGTGCCAGTAGTTCACAGGGGGCCGTATCCTACGAGCAGTACTTC.

V is TRBV11-2 and J is TRBJ2-1; the D gene is possibly TRBD1 (6 bases). This CDR3 comprises 12 residues. CDR1 is SGHAT and CDR2 is FQNNGV in the germline V gene. Trimming took off 6 bases at V and 7 bases at J, with 10 bases between the two ends. CDR3 in DNA: TGTGCCAGCAGACAGGGACCAAATGAGCAGTTCTTC. Translating gives CASRQGPNEQFF.

The genes are TRBV28 and TRBJ1-5; D might be TRBD1 (5 bases). CDR3 length: 15 amino acids. Trimming took off 3 bases at V and 7 bases at J, with 16 bases between the two ends. Germline V CDR1 and CDR2: MDHEN, SYDVKM. The CDR3 region has the DNA TGTGCCAGCAGTTTCAAACGCTGGGGCATACAGCCCCAGCATTTT. It encodes CASSFKRWGIQPQHF.

The table lists this clone with a count of one. The genes are TRBV5-1 and TRBJ2-5, with 7 bases aligning to TRBD1. CDR3 size: 14 residues. Germline V CDR1 and CDR2: SGHRS, YFSETQ. Germline trimming cut 0 bases from V and 4 bases from J; bases unmatched to any gene: 3. The CDR3 sequence is CASSLAGTVETQYF. DNA for the CDR3: TGCGCCAGCAGCTTGGCCGGGACAGTAGAGACCCAGTACTTC. The variable domain in full, with the rest retrieved from reference TRBV5-1 and TRBJ2-5, is KAGVTQTPRYLIKTRGQQVTLSCSPISGHRSVSWYQQTPGQGLQFLFEYFSETQRNKGNFPGRFSGRQFSNSRSEMNVSTLELGDSALYLCASSLAGTVETQYFGPGTRLLVL.

The chain uses TRBV14 and TRBJ2-3; 7 positions match TRBD1. This CDR3 spans 14 amino acids. Germline values: CDR1 SGHDN, CDR2 FVKESK. The V and J ends lost 4 bases and 2 bases, in that order; junction bases with no gene match: 3. The CDR3 is CASSLQGDTDTQYF. In DNA, the CDR3 is TGTGCCAGCAGCCTTCAGGGGGACACAGATACGCAGTATTTT.

The chain employs TRBV28 and TRBJ1-6, with 9 bases matching TRBD1. The CDR3 has 15 amino acids. The junction had 10 bases not matched to a gene; V was cut back by 8 bases and J by 8 bases. Germline CDR1 MDHEN, CDR2 SYDVKM. This CDR3 is CASHEGTGNYSPLHF. The CDR3, as DNA: TGTGCCAGCCACGAGGGGACAGGGAATTATTCACCCCTCCACTTT. The full variable domain, completed using reference TRBV28 and TRBJ1-6, is DVKVTQSSRYLVKRTGEKVFLECVQDMDHENMFWYRQDPGLGLRLIYFSYDVKMKEKGDIPEGYSVSREKKERFSLILESASTNQTSMYLCASHEGTGNYSPLHFGNGTRLTVT.

The chain carries TRBV5-1 and TRBJ1-6; D unresolved. The CDR3 is 12 amino acids. The V end was cut by 5 bases, the J end by 9 bases, with 9 bases between. Germline V lookup: CDR1 SGHRS, CDR2 YFSETQ. The CDR3 sequence is CASRVEFSPLHF. CDR3 DNA: TGCGCCAGCAGAGTCGAGTTTTCACCCCTCCACTTT.

The chain links TRBV18 to TRBJ2-1, with unresolved D. The germline V gene has CDR1 KGHSH and CDR2 LQKENI. V was trimmed by 2 bases and J by 6 bases, leaving 5 bases between them. This CDR3 spans 12 amino acids. The CDR3 DNA reads as TGTGCCAGCTCACCATCCCGCAATGAGCAGTTCTTC. It encodes CASSPSRNEQFF.

V usage is TRBV7-2 and J usage is TRBJ1-1; the D is unclear. V lost 4 bases and J lost 1, with 13 bases in between. Germline V gives CDR1 SGHTA, CDR2 FQGNSA. This CDR3 spans 15 amino acids. CDR3 in DNA: TGTGCCAGCAGCTCCTTGGACGGGAGGAACACTGAAGCTTTCTTT. Translation: CASSSLDGRNTEAFF.

V usage is TRBV6-1 and J usage is TRBJ2-3, with 10 bases lining up with TRBD2. The germline gives CDR1 MNHNS, CDR2 SASEGT. The CDR3 is 16 amino acids. The ends lost 2 bases at V and 2 bases at J; junction bases unmatched: 4. The CDR3 spells CASSELAGDLTDTQYF. CDR3 DNA sequence: TGTGCCAGCAGTGAACTAGCGGGGGACCTCACAGATACGCAGTATTTT.

The V gene is TRBV6-6, the J gene TRBJ2-7; no definite D call. The CDR3 contains 14 residues. The germline V gene encodes CDR1 MNHNY and CDR2 SVGAGI (reference sequence). Trimming removed 2 bases at V and 0 bases at J, with 8 bases between. CDR3 sequence reads: CASSYPVSSYEQYF. The DNA for the CDR3 is TGTGCCAGCAGTTACCCCGTCAGCTCCTACGAGCAGTACTTC.

The J gene is TRBJ1-1, the V gene TRBV5-4, with TRBD1 matching 11 bases. The CDR3 covers 15 residues. Per germline, CDR1 SGHNT and CDR2 YYREEE (reference sequence). The V gene end was trimmed by 3 bases and the J gene end by 2 bases; junction bases not matched to a gene: 3. DNA for the CDR3: TGTGCCAGCAGCTCCGGACAGGGGGCCAACACTGAAGCTTTCTTT. Amino acid sequence: CASSSGQGANTEAFF.

The rearrangement links TRBV6-5 to TRBJ1-1; D unclear. The CDR3 contains 15 residues. Per germline, CDR1 MNHEY and CDR2 SVGAGI. Between the trimmed V and J ends, which lost 0 bases and 0 bases, there was a span of 8 bases. This chain's CDR3 is CASSYSSIMNTEAFF. The CDR3 bases are TGTGCCAGCAGTTACTCTAGCATCATGAACACTGAAGCTTTCTTT.

This chain connects TRBV7-2 to TRBJ2-7, with TRBD2 as a possible D gene (6 bases). The CDR3 extends over 13 amino acids. V dropped 3 bases and J dropped 0 bases, with 6 bases sitting between them. The germline CDR1 and CDR2 sequences are SGHTA and FQGNSA. CDR3 residues: CASSFGSSYEQYF. CDR3 nucleotide sequence: TGTGCCAGCAGCTTCGGGAGCTCCTACGAGCAGTACTTC. Full variable domain (remainder filled in from reference TRBV7-2 and TRBJ2-7): GAGVSQSPSNKVTEKGKDVELRCDPISGHTALYWYRQSLGQGLEFLIYFQGNSAPDKSGLPSDRFSAERTGGSVSTLTIQRTQQEDSAVYLCASSFGSSYEQYFGPGTRLTVT.

V usage is TRBV3-1 (or the pseudogene TRBV3-2) and J usage is TRBJ2-2, with TRBD1 matching 7 bases. The CDR3 loop spans 13 amino acids. V lost 6 bases and J lost 5; bases outside the gene matches: 3. Germline assignment: CDR1 LGHDT and CDR2 YNNKEL (reference sequence). CDR3 DNA: TGTGCCAGCAGACCACAGGGGACCGGGGAGCTGTTTTTT. Its translation is CASRPQGTGELFF.

The chain couples TRBV5-6 to TRBJ1-5; a possible D gene is TRBD1 (5 bases). V was shortened by 4 bases and J by 9 bases, with 14 bases between the two germline ends. Germline assignment: CDR1 SGHDT and CDR2 YYEEEE. The CDR3 is 13 residues long. The CDR3 sequence: CASSRGVFGPQHF. Written as DNA, the CDR3 is TGTGCCAGCAGCCGGGGGGTTTTCGGGCCCCAGCATTTT.

This chain uses TRBV3-1 (or the pseudogene TRBV3-2) with TRBJ1-2; D might be TRBD1 (5 bases). This CDR3 is 15 amino acids long. V was pared by 1 base and J by 2 bases, with 11 bases between. CDR1 is LGHDT and CDR2 is YNNKEL in the germline V gene (reference sequence). The CDR3 reads CASSQGGGGNYGYTF. The CDR3 nucleotides read TGTGCCAGCAGCCAAGGTGGGGGAGGGAACTATGGCTACACCTTC.

This clone was detected a few times. The chain combines TRBV18 with TRBJ1-6; D might be TRBD1 (5 bases). Per germline, CDR1 KGHSH and CDR2 LQKENI. V lost 3 bases and J 7 bases, leaving 13 bases between the germline ends. The CDR3 covers 15 residues. The CDR3 DNA reads as TGTGCCAGCTCACCGATCGACAGTACAAATTCACCCCTCCACTTT. Translation gives CASSPIDSTNSPLHF.

This clone occurred once. The chain is built from TRBV5-6 and TRBJ1-4, with D unclear. Germline-derived CDR1 and CDR2 are SGHDT and YYEEEE. The CDR3 spans 17 residues. Trimming removed 1 base from V and 0 bases from J, with 13 bases in between. The CDR3 DNA reads as TGTGCCAGCAGCTTGAACCGAGGGATAGCAACTAATGAAAAACTGTTTTTT. This encodes CASSLNRGIATNEKLFF.

The V call is TRBV2, the J call TRBJ1-5; 11 nucleotides agree with TRBD1. The V gene's germline CDR1 is SNHLY and CDR2 FYNNEI. The CDR3 totals 15 residues. The V and J ends lost 6 bases and 4 bases, in that order; junction bases with no gene match: 5. The CDR3 bases are TGTGCCAGCAGCAACGGACAGGGGGCAAATCAGCCCCAGCATTTT. This sequence encodes CASSNGQGANQPQHF.

V gene TRBV5-4 combines with J gene TRBJ2-7; TRBD2 matches 7 bases. The V gene end was trimmed by 0 bases and the J gene end by 7 bases; junction bases not matched to a gene: 13. The CDR3 has 16 amino acids. The V gene's germline CDR1 is SGHNT and CDR2 YYREEE (reference sequence). The CDR3 sequence is CASSLVSSGAPREQYF. The CDR3 nucleotides read TGTGCCAGCAGCTTGGTCTCAAGCGGGGCCCCTAGGGAGCAGTACTTC.

The chain uses TRBV5-1 and TRBJ1-6, with TRBD1 identical over 10 bases. Looked up from germline, CDR1 is SGHRS and CDR2 is YFSETQ. Germline trimming cut 0 bases from V and 9 bases from J; bases unmatched to any gene: 0. This CDR3 has 14 amino acids. CDR3 region: CASSLGDRGSPLHF. The CDR3 DNA reads TGCGCCAGCAGCTTGGGGGACAGGGGTTCACCCCTCCACTTT.

V gene TRBV7-9 combines with J gene TRBJ1-6; the match to TRBD1 covers 7 bases. Germline V gives CDR1 SEHNR, CDR2 FQNEAQ (reference sequence). This CDR3 spans 16 amino acids. Trimming removed 5 bases from V and 8 bases from J; junction bases left unmatched: 12. The CDR3 DNA is TGTGCCAGCAGCCCCTATCAGGGGGTTGCCGATTCACCCCTCCACTTT. Translated, it gives CASSPYQGVADSPLHF.

This sequence joins TRBV28 and TRBJ1-5; D unresolved. CDR1 MDHEN and CDR2 SYDVKM come from the germline V gene. This CDR3 comprises 12 residues. Trimming pared 6 bases from V and 1 base from J, leaving 4 bases between. CDR3 protein: CASSPSNQPQHF. The CDR3 DNA reads as TGTGCCAGCAGCCCAAGCAATCAGCCCCAGCATTTT.